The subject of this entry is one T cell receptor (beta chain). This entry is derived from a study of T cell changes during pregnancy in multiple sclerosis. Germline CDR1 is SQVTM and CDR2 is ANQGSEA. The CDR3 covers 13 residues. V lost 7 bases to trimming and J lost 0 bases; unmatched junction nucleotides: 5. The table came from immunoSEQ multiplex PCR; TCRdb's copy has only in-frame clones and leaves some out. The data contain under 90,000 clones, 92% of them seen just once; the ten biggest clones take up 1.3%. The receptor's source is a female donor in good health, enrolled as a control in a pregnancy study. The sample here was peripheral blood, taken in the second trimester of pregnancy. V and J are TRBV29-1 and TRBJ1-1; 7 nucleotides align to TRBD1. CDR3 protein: CSGLQGLNTEAFF. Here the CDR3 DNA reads TGCAGCGGTCTACAGGGGCTGAACACTGAAGCTTTCTTT.